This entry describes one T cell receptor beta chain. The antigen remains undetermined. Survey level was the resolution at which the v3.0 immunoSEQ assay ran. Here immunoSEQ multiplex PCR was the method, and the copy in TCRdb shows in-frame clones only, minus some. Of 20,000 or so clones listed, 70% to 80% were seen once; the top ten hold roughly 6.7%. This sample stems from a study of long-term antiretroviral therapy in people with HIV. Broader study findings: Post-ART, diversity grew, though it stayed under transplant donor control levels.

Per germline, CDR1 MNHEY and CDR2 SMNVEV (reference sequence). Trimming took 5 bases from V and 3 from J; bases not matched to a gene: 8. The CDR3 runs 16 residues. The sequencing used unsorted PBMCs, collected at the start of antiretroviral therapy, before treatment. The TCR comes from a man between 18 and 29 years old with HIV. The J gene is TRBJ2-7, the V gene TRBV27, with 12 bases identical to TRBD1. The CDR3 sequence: CASSPQGQGAYYEQYF. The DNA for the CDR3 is TGTGCCAGCAGTCCTCAGGGACAGGGGGCCTACTACGAGCAGTACTTC.